This TCR beta chain was profiled in a study of OX40 agonist ivuxolimab in advanced cancers. Sequencing was performed with immunoSEQ multiplex PCR; in TCRdb, only in-frame clones are kept and a portion is missing. The sample holds approximately 89,000 clones, roughly 90% seen once. Concerning this clone itself: The junction differs from germline at one of its ends, possibly a read error.

The germline V gene has CDR1 LNHDA and CDR2 SQIVND (reference sequence). The CDR3 runs to 13 residues. This receptor was obtained from an adult with an advanced solid tumor such as melanoma, head and neck, liver or kidney cancer. Sequencing used CD4+ or CD8+ T cells sorted from blood, obtained in a trial of the OX40 agonist ivuxolimab. The chain combines TRBV19 with TRBJ2-1; D gene uncertain. DNA of the CDR3: TGTGCCAGTAGTATATCCTGGCGGTCCCACGTGGTCTTC. It specifies CASSISWRSHVVF.